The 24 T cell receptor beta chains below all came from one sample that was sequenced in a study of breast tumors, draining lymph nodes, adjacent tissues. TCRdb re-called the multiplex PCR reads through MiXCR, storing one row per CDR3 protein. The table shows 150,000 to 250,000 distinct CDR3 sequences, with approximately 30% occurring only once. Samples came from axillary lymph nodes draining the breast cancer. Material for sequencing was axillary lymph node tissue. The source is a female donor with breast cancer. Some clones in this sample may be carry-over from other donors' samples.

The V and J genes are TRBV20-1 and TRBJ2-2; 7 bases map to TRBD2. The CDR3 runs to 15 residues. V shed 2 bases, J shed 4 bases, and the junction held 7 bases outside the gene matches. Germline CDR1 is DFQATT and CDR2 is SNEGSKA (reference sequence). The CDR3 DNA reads TGCAGTGCTAGAATGGCGGGAGATCCCACCGGGGAGCTGTTTTTT. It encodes CSARMAGDPTGELFF.

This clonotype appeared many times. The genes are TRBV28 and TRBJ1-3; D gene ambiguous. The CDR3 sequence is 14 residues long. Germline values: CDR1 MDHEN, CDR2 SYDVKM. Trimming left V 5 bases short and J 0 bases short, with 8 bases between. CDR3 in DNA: TGTGCCAGCAGTACACGGAGCTCTGGAAACACCATATATTTT. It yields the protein CASSTRSSGNTIYF.

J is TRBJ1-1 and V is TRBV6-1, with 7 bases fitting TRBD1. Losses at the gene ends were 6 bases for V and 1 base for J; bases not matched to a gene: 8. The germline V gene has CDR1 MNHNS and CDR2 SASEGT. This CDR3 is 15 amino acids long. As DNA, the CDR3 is TGTGCCAGCAGCCGACAGGGAGCCAGGAACACTGAAGCTTTCTTT. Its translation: CASSRQGARNTEAFF.

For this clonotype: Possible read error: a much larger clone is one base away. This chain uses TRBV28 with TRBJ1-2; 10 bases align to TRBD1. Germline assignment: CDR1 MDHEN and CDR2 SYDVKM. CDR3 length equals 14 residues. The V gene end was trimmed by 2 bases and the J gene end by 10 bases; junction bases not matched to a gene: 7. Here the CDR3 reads CASSLKTGGDDYTF. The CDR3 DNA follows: TGTGCCAGCAGTTTAAAGACAGGGGGCGATGACTACACCTTC.

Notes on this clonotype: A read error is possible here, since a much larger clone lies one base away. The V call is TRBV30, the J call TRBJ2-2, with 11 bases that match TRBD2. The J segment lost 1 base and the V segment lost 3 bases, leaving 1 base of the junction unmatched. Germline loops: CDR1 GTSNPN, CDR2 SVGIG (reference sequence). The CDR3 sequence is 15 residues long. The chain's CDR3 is CAWRGTSGNTGELFF. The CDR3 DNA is TGTGCCTGGAGGGGGACTAGCGGGAACACCGGGGAGCTGTTTTTT.

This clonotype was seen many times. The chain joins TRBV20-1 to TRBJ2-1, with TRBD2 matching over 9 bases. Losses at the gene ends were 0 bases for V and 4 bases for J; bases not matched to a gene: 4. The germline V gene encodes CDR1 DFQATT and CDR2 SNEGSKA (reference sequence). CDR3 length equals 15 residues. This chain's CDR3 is CSARDSGGKYNEQFF. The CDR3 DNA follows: TGCAGTGCTAGAGACAGCGGGGGGAAGTACAATGAGCAGTTCTTC.

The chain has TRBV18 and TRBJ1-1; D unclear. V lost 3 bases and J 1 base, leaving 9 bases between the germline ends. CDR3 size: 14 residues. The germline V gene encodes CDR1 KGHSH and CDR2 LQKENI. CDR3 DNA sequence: TGTGCCAGCTCACCTATGACGGAGAACACTGAAGCTTTCTTT. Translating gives CASSPMTENTEAFF.

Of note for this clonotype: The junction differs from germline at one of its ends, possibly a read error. DNA of the CDR3: TGTGCCAGCAGCTTGAGACTAGCGGGAGGGTCAGATGCGCAGTATTTT. Translated: CASSLRLAGGSDAQYF. V usage is TRBV5-4 and J usage is TRBJ2-3, with 14 bases matching TRBD2. Germline V gene sequence: CDR1 SGHNT, CDR2 YYREEE (reference sequence). The CDR3 is 16 amino acids.

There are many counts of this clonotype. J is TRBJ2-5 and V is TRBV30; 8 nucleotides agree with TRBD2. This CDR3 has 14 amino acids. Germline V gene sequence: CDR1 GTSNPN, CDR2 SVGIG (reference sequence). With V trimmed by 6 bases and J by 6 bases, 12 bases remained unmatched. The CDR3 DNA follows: TGTGCCTGCACCGGGACTAGGAGCTCCAAGACCCAGTACTTC. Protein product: CACTGTRSSKTQYF.

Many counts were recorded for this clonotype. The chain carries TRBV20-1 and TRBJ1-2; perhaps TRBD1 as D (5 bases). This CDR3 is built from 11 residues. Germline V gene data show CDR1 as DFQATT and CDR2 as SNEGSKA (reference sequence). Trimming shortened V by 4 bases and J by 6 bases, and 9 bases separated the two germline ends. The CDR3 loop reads CSATGLNGYTF. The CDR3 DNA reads TGCAGTGCTACGGGACTCAATGGCTACACCTTC.

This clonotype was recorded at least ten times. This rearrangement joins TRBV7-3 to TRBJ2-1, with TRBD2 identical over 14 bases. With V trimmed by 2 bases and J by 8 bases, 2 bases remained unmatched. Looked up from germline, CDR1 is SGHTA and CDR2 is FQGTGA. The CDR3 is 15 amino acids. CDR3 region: CASSLGTSGSYEQFF. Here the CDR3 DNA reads TGTGCCAGCAGCTTAGGGACTAGCGGGAGTTATGAGCAGTTCTTC. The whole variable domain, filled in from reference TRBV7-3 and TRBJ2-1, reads GAGVSQTPSNKVTEKGKYVELRCDPISGHTALYWYRQSLGQGPEFLIYFQGTGAADDSGLPNDRFFAVRPEGSVSTLKIQRTERGDSAVYLCASSLGTSGSYEQFFGPGTRLTVL.

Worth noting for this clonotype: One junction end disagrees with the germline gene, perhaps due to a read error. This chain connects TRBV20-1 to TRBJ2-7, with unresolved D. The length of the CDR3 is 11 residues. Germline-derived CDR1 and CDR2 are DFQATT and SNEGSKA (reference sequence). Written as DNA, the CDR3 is TGCAGTGCTAGAGATTCCTACGAGCAGTCCTTC. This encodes CSARDSYEQSF.

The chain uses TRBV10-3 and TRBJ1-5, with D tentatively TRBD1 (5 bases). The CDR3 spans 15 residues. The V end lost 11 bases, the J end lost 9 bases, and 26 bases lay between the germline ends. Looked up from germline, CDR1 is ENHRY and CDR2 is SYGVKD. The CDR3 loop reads CAGSSVGGVVWPQHF. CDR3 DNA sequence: TGTGCCGGCAGTTCCGTGGGGGGGGTGGTATGGCCCCAGCATTTT.

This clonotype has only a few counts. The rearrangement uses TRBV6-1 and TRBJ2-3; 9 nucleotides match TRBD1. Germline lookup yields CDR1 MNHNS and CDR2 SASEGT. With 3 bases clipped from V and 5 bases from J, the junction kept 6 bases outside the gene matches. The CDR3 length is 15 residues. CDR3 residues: CASSDATGGLDTQYF. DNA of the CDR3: TGTGCCAGCAGTGACGCGACAGGGGGTCTAGATACGCAGTATTTT.

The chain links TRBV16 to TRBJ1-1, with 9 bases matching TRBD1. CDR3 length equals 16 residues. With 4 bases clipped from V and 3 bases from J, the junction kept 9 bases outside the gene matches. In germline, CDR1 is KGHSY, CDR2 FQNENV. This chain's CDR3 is CASSRTLGQGDTEAFF. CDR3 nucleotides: TGTGCCAGCAGCCGCACCTTGGGACAGGGTGACACTGAAGCTTTCTTT.

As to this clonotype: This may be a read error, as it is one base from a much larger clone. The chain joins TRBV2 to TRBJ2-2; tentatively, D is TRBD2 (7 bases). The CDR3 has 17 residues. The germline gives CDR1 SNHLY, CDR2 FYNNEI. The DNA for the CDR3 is TGTGCCAGCAGAGGTGGGGGGGGGGCGGGGAACACCGGGGAGCTGCTTTTT. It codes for CASRGGGGAGNTGELLF.

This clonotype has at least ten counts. The CDR3 loop reads CSAQDREYEQYF. CDR3 coding DNA: TGCAGTGCCCAGGACAGGGAGTACGAGCAGTACTTC. This chain links TRBV20-1 with TRBJ2-7; 8 bases align to TRBD1. The ends lost 6 bases at V and 4 bases at J; junction bases unmatched: 5. The V gene's germline CDR1 is DFQATT and CDR2 SNEGSKA (reference sequence). The CDR3 has 12 amino acids.

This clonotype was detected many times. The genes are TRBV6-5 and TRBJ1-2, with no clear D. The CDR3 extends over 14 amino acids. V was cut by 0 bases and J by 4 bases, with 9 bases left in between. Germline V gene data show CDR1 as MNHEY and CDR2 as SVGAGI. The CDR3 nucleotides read TGTGCCAGCAGTTACTCGAAAGGAAGCTATGGCTACACCTTC. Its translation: CASSYSKGSYGYTF.

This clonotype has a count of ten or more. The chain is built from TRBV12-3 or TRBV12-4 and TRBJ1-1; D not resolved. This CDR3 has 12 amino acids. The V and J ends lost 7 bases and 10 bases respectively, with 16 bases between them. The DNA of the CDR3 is TGTGCCAGCACCCTAAGTGCAGGTTCAGCTTTCTTT. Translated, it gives CASTLSAGSAFF.

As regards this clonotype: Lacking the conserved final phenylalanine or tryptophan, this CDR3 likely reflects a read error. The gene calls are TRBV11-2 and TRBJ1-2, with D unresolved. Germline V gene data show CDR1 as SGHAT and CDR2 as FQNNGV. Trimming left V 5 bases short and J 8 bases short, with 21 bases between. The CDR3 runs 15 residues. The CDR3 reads CASSPRSVGGEGYTL. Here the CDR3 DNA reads TGTGCCAGCAGCCCTCGCTCCGTCGGTGGTGAGGGCTACACCCTC.

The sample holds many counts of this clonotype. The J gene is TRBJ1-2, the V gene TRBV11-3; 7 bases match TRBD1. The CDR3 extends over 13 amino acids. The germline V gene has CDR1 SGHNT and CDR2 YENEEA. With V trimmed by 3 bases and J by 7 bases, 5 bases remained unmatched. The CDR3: CASSFTGELGYTF. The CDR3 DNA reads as TGTGCCAGCAGCTTTACAGGGGAACTTGGCTACACCTTC. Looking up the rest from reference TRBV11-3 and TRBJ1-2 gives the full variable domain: EAGVVQSPRYKIIEKKQPVAFWCNPISGHNTLYWYLQNLGQGPELLIRYENEEAVDDSQLPKDRFSAERLKGVDSTLKIQPAELGDSAVYLCASSFTGELGYTFGSGTRLTVV.

The CDR3 loop is CASSQDSLGQFF. For the CDR3, the DNA is TGTGCCAGCAGCCAGGACAGTTTGGGGCAGTTCTTC. This chain connects TRBV7-9 to TRBJ2-1; D might be TRBD1 (6 bases). The CDR3 is 12 residues long. Trimming took 5 bases from V and 12 from J, leaving 14 bases between them. Germline CDR1 and CDR2: SEHNR and FQNEAQ (reference sequence).

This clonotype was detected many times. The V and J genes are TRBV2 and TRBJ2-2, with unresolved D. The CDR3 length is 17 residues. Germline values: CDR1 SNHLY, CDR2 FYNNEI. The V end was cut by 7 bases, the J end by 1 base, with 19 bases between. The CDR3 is CASIDLKERRNTGELFF. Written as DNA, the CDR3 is TGTGCCAGCATCGACCTGAAGGAGCGACGGAACACCGGGGAGCTGTTTTTT.

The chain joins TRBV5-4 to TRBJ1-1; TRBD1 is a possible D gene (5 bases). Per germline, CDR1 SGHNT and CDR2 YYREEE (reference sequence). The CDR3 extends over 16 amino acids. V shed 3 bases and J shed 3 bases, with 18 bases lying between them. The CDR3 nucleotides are TGTGCCAGCAGCTCGCAGGGAACAGAGAGGGACACTGAAGCTTTCTTT. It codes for CASSSQGTERDTEAFF.